The next 21 T cell receptor beta chains were all read from a single sample in a study of blood T cell repertoires in COVID-19. Sequenced by immunoSEQ multiplex PCR; TCRdb stores in-frame clones only, minus some. Found here are 150,000 or so clones, 75% to 90% of them singletons; the top ten hold roughly 4%. The sample taken for sequencing was PBMCs or T cells enriched from blood (not recorded which). The receptors shown here come from a woman aged 40 to 50 who had been exposed to COVID-19.

The chain recombines TRBV19 with TRBJ2-1; 7 nucleotides match TRBD1. V was pared by 7 bases and J by 2 bases, with 8 bases of the junction left unmatched. The CDR3 runs to 15 residues. The germline V gene has CDR1 LNHDA and CDR2 SQIVND (reference sequence). The CDR3 coding sequence is TGTGCCAGTAAGGTGAAAGGGGGCGCCTACAATGAGCAGTTCTTC. Translating it yields CASKVKGGAYNEQFF.

V is TRBV18 and J is TRBJ1-2; D unresolved. The V end was cut by 2 bases, the J end by 6 bases, with 10 bases between. This CDR3 comprises 13 residues. From germline, CDR1 is KGHSH and CDR2 LQKENI. CDR3 in DNA: TGTGCCAGCTCACCAGTGATGGGAGATGGCTACACCTTC. The encoded protein is CASSPVMGDGYTF.

CDR3 sequence: CASSQPVGQGYGYTF. The DNA for the CDR3 is TGCGCCAGCAGCCAACCGGTCGGACAGGGCTATGGCTACACCTTC. The genes are TRBV4-1 and TRBJ1-2; 8 nucleotides line up with TRBD1. CDR1 MGHRA and CDR2 YSYEKL come from the germline V gene. This CDR3 region has 15 residues. Trimming took 2 bases from V and 4 from J; bases not matched to a gene: 6.

The V call is TRBV5-1, the J call TRBJ1-1; D is undetermined. Germline V lookup: CDR1 SGHRS, CDR2 YFSETQ. The germline V and J ends were trimmed by 0 bases and 3 bases, with 6 bases remaining between them. The CDR3 is 13 amino acids. CDR3 coding DNA: TGCGCCAGCAGCTTGGTCCCAGACACTGAAGCTTTCTTT. It codes for CASSLVPDTEAFF.

The sample holds a few counts of this clone. The CDR3 reads CASGLVQTGGQPQHF. Here the CDR3 DNA reads TGTGCTAGTGGTTTGGTACAAACAGGGGGTCAGCCCCAGCATTTT. The V and J genes are TRBV12-5 and TRBJ1-5, with 8 bases lining up with TRBD1. V was clipped by 0 bases and J by 6 bases; unmatched bases: 4. The CDR3 is 15 residues long. Germline values: CDR1 LGHNT, CDR2 FRNRAP.

The chain employs TRBV6-5 and TRBJ1-1, with 7 positions matching TRBD1. After removal of 2 bases from V and 6 bases from J, the junction contained 6 bases not matched to a gene. This CDR3 comprises 14 residues. Germline-derived CDR1 and CDR2 are MNHEY and SVGAGI. In nucleotides, the CDR3 is TGTGCCAGCAGTTACGACAGGGCAGTCGCTGAAGCTTTCTTT. Its protein product is CASSYDRAVAEAFF.

Written as DNA, the CDR3 is TGTGCCAGCAGTTATAGTCTCACGGGGGCCTACAATGAGCAGTTCTTC. It specifies CASSYSLTGAYNEQFF. The chain is built from TRBV27 and TRBJ2-1; tentatively, D is TRBD2 (6 bases). The germline V gene has CDR1 MNHEY and CDR2 SMNVEV (reference sequence). Trimming stripped 4 bases from V and 2 bases from J, with 15 bases between. This CDR3 has 16 amino acids.

The chain joins TRBV6-2 or TRBV6-3 to TRBJ1-5, with D perhaps TRBD1 (6 bases). V was cut by 2 bases and J by 7 bases, with 9 bases left in between. The CDR3 runs to 13 residues. CDR1 MNHEY and CDR2 SVGEGT come from the germline V gene. CDR3 amino acids: CASSYEDRQPQHF. As DNA, the CDR3 is TGTGCCAGCAGTTACGAAGACAGGCAGCCCCAGCATTTT.

The gene calls are TRBV5-6 and TRBJ1-5, with no clear D. Per germline, CDR1 SGHDT and CDR2 YYEEEE. V dropped 4 bases and J dropped 7 bases, with 15 bases sitting between them. This CDR3 has 14 amino acids. CDR3 DNA sequence: TGTGCCAGCAGCCTCGAACGAGGTAGGCAGCCCCAGCATTTT. Its protein product is CASSLERGRQPQHF.

The V and J genes are TRBV27 and TRBJ2-7, with D perhaps matching TRBD2 (7 bases). The CDR3 is 15 amino acids. Germline-derived CDR1 and CDR2 are MNHEY and SMNVEV (reference sequence). V shed 0 bases and J shed 6 bases, with 15 bases lying between them. The CDR3 spells CASSLSGRGSSEQYF. The CDR3 nucleotides are TGTGCCAGCAGTTTATCGGGGAGGGGGTCGAGCGAGCAGTACTTC.

The chain joins TRBV11-2 to TRBJ1-4; TRBD1 might be the D (5 bases). V lost 1 base, J lost 7 bases, and 10 bases lay in between. CDR3 length equals 14 residues. The germline V gene has CDR1 SGHAT and CDR2 FQNNGV. CDR3 nucleotides: TGTGCCAGCAGCTTAGTTCAGGGTCCTGAAAAACTGTTTTTT. Residues: CASSLVQGPEKLFF.

The rearrangement links TRBV19 to TRBJ2-2; the match to TRBD1 covers 9 bases. Germline lookup yields CDR1 LNHDA and CDR2 SQIVND (reference sequence). V was clipped by 9 bases and J by 2 bases; unmatched bases: 13. This CDR3 region has 17 residues. This CDR3 is CASTPSGTGINTGELFF. Here the CDR3 DNA reads TGTGCCAGCACTCCATCCGGGACAGGGATAAACACCGGGGAGCTGTTTTTT.

J is TRBJ1-3 and V is TRBV27, with D perhaps matching TRBD1 (5 bases). V shed 2 bases and J shed 0 bases, with 8 bases lying between them. The CDR3 runs 15 residues. Germline V gives CDR1 MNHEY, CDR2 SMNVEV (reference sequence). For the CDR3, the DNA is TGTGCCAGCAGTTTAAGGGGCTACTCTGGAAACACCATATATTTT. It translates to CASSLRGYSGNTIYF.

The chain combines TRBV10-1 with TRBJ2-3, with D possibly matching TRBD2 (5 bases). Between the trimmed V and J ends, which lost 4 bases and 6 bases, there was a span of 11 bases. Germline lookup yields CDR1 WNHNN and CDR2 SYGVQD (reference sequence). This CDR3 has 13 residues. CDR3 sequence: CASSGWTDDTQYF. CDR3 in DNA: TGCGCCAGCAGTGGATGGACTGATGATACGCAGTATTTT.

The J gene is TRBJ2-5, the V gene TRBV7-2; a weak D match, TRBD2 (6 bases). The CDR3 totals 15 residues. The V end lost 1 base, the J end lost 2 bases, and 11 bases lay between the germline ends. The germline CDR1 and CDR2 sequences are SGHTA and FQGNSA. The CDR3 nucleotides are TGTGCCAGCAGCTTAGTGCAGACTAGGCAAGAGACCCAGTACTTC. Translating it yields CASSLVQTRQETQYF.

In its sample, this clone was seen once. The CDR3 loop is CASSPGTSGSDSYEQYF. The CDR3 DNA is TGTGCCAGCAGCCCCGGGACTAGCGGGAGTGACTCCTACGAGCAGTACTTC. V and J are TRBV7-2 and TRBJ2-7; TRBD2 aligns across 14 bases. Trimming cost V 5 bases and J 0 bases; bases outside gene matches: 6. The V gene's germline CDR1 is SGHTA and CDR2 FQGNSA. The CDR3 has 17 amino acids.

CDR3 protein: CARRHAAGEGYEQYF. The CDR3 DNA reads as TGTGCTAGACGCCACGCGGCAGGGGAAGGCTACGAGCAGTACTTC. The chain has TRBV12-5 and TRBJ2-7, with a possible D match to TRBD1 (6 bases). The germline V gene has CDR1 LGHNT and CDR2 FRNRAP. CDR3 length equals 15 residues. Trimming stripped 9 bases from V and 3 bases from J, with 21 bases between.

The genes are TRBV19 and TRBJ2-1; 12 bases match TRBD1. Trimming took 3 bases from V and 12 from J; bases not matched to a gene: 3. Germline V gene lookup returns CDR1 LNHDA and CDR2 SQIVND (reference sequence). This CDR3 has 13 amino acids. DNA of the CDR3: TGTGCCAGTAGTATGGGACAGGGGGCTGGGCAGTTCTTC. Encoded protein: CASSMGQGAGQFF.

The chain carries TRBV5-5 and TRBJ1-5; TRBD1 is a possible D gene (5 bases). V lost 4 bases to trimming and J lost 5 bases, with 13 bases between them. CDR1 is SGHKS and CDR2 is YYEKEE in the germline V gene (reference sequence). The CDR3 has 14 amino acids. CDR3 protein: CASSRTGGDQPQHF. The CDR3 region has the DNA TGTGCCAGCAGCCGAACCGGGGGGGATCAGCCCCAGCATTTT.

This clone was seen only a few times. The chain links TRBV5-1 to TRBJ2-7; TRBD2 agrees at 12 bases. V lost 4 bases and J lost 7; bases outside the gene matches: 15. The CDR3 is 17 amino acids. Germline-derived CDR1 and CDR2 are SGHRS and YFSETQ. The CDR3 coding sequence is TGCGCCAGCAGCCCGGATGGGGGACTAGCGGGTCCTAATGAGCAGTACTTC. It encodes CASSPDGGLAGPNEQYF.

The V and J genes are TRBV29-1 and TRBJ1-2; D might be TRBD1 (5 bases). Germline assignment: CDR1 SQVTM and CDR2 ANQGSEA. CDR3 length: 12 amino acids. Deletions cut 4 bases from V and 4 bases from J, with 10 bases between. CDR3: CSVVQDLYGYTF. The CDR3 nucleotides are TGCAGCGTTGTACAGGACCTCTATGGCTACACCTTC.